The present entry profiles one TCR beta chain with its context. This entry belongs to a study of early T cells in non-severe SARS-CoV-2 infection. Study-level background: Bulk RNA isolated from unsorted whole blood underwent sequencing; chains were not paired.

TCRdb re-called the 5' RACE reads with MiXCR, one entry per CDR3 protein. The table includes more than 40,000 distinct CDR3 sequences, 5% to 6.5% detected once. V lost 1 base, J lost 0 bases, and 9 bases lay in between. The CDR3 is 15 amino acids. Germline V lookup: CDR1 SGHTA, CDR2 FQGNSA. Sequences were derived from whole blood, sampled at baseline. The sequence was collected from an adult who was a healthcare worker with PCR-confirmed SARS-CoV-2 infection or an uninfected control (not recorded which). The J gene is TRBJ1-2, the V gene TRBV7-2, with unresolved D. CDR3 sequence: CASSLGAGANYGYTF. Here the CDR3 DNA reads TGTGCCAGCAGCTTAGGGGCGGGAGCTAACTATGGCTACACCTTC. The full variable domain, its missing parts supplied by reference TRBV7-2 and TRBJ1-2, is GAGVSQSPSNKVTEKGKDVELRCDPISGHTALYWYRQSLGQGLEFLIYFQGNSAPDKSGLPSDRFSAERTGGSVSTLTIQRTQQEDSAVYLCASSLGAGANYGYTFGSGTRLTVV.